This note documents a single TCR beta chain sequence. The antigen is not known. The data originate from a study of cytomegalovirus exposure and HLA in healthy donors. Findings and limits, study-wide: A later analysis found most CMV-associated TCR beta chains apparently HLA-restricted. Information on immune exposure was restricted to one variable (CMV serostatus).

The PCR employed 60 Vbeta primers together with 13 Jbeta primers. Profiling relied on immunoSEQ multiplex PCR, and the TCRdb table lists in-frame clones only, not all of them. Of 150,000 to 200,000 clones in the sample, 80% were seen once. Healthy people donating bone marrow made up the donors. V was clipped by 5 bases and J by 3 bases; unmatched bases: 20. The CDR3 spans 19 residues. The germline CDR1 and CDR2 sequences are SEHNR and FQNEAQ (reference sequence). The sequence was collected from a man aged 35 to 55 in good health and CMV-seronegative. Input material: PBMCs. The chain employs TRBV7-9 and TRBJ2-3; 7 bases are a match to TRBD2. DNA of the CDR3: TGTGCCAGCAGCCGCTCCTTGGGGGGACTACAGTACGGGACAGATACGCAGTATTTT. Its protein is CASSRSLGGLQYGTDTQYF.